The sample holds one count of the clone carrying this TCR beta chain. The ends were cut back, 1 base at V and 5 bases at J, with 8 bases in the middle. Germline CDR1 reads LGHDT; CDR2 reads YNNKEL (reference sequence). There are 13 residues in the CDR3. How the authors handled the data: How many nucleated cells were present was estimated from reference gene primer amplification. Produced via immunoSEQ multiplex PCR; TCRdb's table is partial and in-frame only. V, J and clone size reflect that table, while D and trimming were determined from the DNA. The sample carries fewer than 30,000 clones, approximately 93% recorded once. Seattle cases were enrolled at active infection and followed longitudinally. This sample is part of a study of blood T cell repertoires in COVID-19. Across the study: PBMCs, B-cell-depleted T cells, or T cells provided the cDNA or gDNA that made up the material.

V and J are TRBV3-1 (or the pseudogene TRBV3-2) and TRBJ1-1; no firm D call. This sequence was found in a woman between 65 and 79 years old with COVID-19, enrolled during active disease. Sequencing was done on a sample of peripheral blood. The CDR3 nucleotides read TGTGCCAGCAGCCAAGGTCCCGGGACTGAAGCTTTCTTT. Encoded protein: CASSQGPGTEAFF.